These 19 T cell receptor beta chains were all obtained from the same sample, sequenced in a study of T cell repertoires in cytomegalovirus infection. These receptors lack a known antigen. MiXCR was run by TCRdb on the reads, yielding one entry per CDR3 protein. The table includes hundreds of thousands of distinct CDR3 sequences, roughly 46% detected once. The sequenced sample was cultured PBMCs, obtained from culture after CMV antigen stimulation. These receptors came from a human donor in good health (CMV status not recorded). Some clones in this sample may be carry-over from other donors' samples.

The genes are TRBV20-1 and TRBJ1-1, with 7 bases lining up with TRBD1. Trimming cost V 5 bases and J 3 bases; bases outside gene matches: 6. The CDR3 runs to 13 residues. CDR1 is DFQATT, CDR2 SNEGSKA, per germline (reference sequence). The CDR3 coding sequence is TGCAGTGCTTTAGGGGGCTGGTACACTGAAGCTTTCTTT. Translation: CSALGGWYTEAFF.

The V call is TRBV7-2, the J call TRBJ2-1, with 10 bases aligning to TRBD2. The V gene's germline CDR1 is SGHTA and CDR2 FQGNSA. The CDR3 extends over 15 amino acids. The junction had 4 bases not matched to a gene; V was cut back by 0 bases and J by 8 bases. The CDR3 is CASSLAASGGYEQFF. CDR3 DNA: TGTGCCAGCAGCTTAGCGGCTAGCGGGGGTTATGAGCAGTTCTTC. The full variable domain, with the rest looked up from reference TRBV7-2 and TRBJ2-1, is GAGVSQSPSNKVTEKGKDVELRCDPISGHTALYWYRQSLGQGLEFLIYFQGNSAPDKSGLPSDRFSAERTGGSVSTLTIQRTQQEDSAVYLCASSLAASGGYEQFFGPGTRLTVL.

This chain uses TRBV12-3 or TRBV12-4 with TRBJ2-1; D remains ambiguous. CDR3 length: 16 amino acids. Trimming removed 2 bases from V and 5 bases from J, with 16 bases in between. For the CDR3, the DNA is TGTGCCAGCAGTTTACAGCGTGGTATAATTAACAATGAGCAGTTCTTC. As protein: CASSLQRGIINNEQFF.

This chain links TRBV12-3 or TRBV12-4 with TRBJ2-7; 7 bases fit TRBD2. This CDR3 is built from 17 residues. V shed 5 bases and J 3 bases; nucleotides not matched to a gene: 16. CDR3 sequence: CASSEHWEGREIYEQYF. The CDR3 coding sequence is TGTGCCAGCAGTGAGCACTGGGAGGGGCGGGAGATCTACGAGCAGTACTTC.

The chain joins TRBV7-2 to TRBJ1-5; D not resolved. Trimming shortened V by 1 base and J by 6 bases, and 10 bases separated the two germline ends. CDR1 is SGHTA, CDR2 FQGNSA, per germline. This CDR3 comprises 14 residues. The CDR3, as DNA: TGTGCCAGCAGCTTAGACGGGTTGGCTCAGCCCCAGCATTTT. Its translation: CASSLDGLAQPQHF.

This chain uses TRBV19 with TRBJ2-1, with 12 positions matching TRBD2. The V gene's germline CDR1 is LNHDA and CDR2 SQIVND (reference sequence). The CDR3 covers 15 residues. After removal of 3 bases from V and 4 bases from J, the junction contained 1 base not matched to a gene. DNA of the CDR3: TGTGCCAGTAGTATCGGACTAGCGGGATACAATGAGCAGTTCTTC. Amino acids: CASSIGLAGYNEQFF.

The chain links TRBV4-1 to TRBJ2-7; D is unclear. The CDR3 length is 13 residues. The V gene lost 1 base and the J gene lost 3 bases, with 7 bases spanning the gap. Germline V CDR1 and CDR2: MGHRA, YSYEKL. CDR3 DNA: TGCGCCAGCAGCCAAGGGACCCGCTACGAGCAGTACTTC. This gives the protein CASSQGTRYEQYF.

This clonotype was observed a single time. V usage is TRBV6-6 and J usage is TRBJ1-3; D unresolved. The CDR3 totals 15 residues. Germline V gene sequence: CDR1 MNHNY, CDR2 SVGAGI (reference sequence). V gave up 6 bases and J gave up 0 bases, with 12 bases separating them. The DNA for the CDR3 is TGTGCCAGCAGCAGCTCAGGACTCTCTGGAAACACCATATATTTT. Residues: CASSSSGLSGNTIYF.

This clonotype was seen more than once but under ten times. V gene TRBV6-1 combines with J gene TRBJ1-1, with 7 positions matching TRBD1. V was clipped by 2 bases and J by 1 base; unmatched bases: 7. The CDR3 is made up of 16 amino acids. The germline V gene encodes CDR1 MNHNS and CDR2 SASEGT. This CDR3 reads CASSELVRGANTEAFF. The CDR3 nucleotides read TGTGCCAGCAGTGAATTAGTCAGGGGGGCGAACACTGAAGCTTTCTTT.

This clonotype occurred many times. This chain uses TRBV7-8 with TRBJ2-7, with TRBD1 matching 7 bases. The V and J ends lost 0 bases and 2 bases, in that order; junction bases with no gene match: 7. Germline V lookup: CDR1 SGHVS, CDR2 FQNEAQ. CDR3 length: 16 amino acids. The CDR3 DNA reads as TGTGCCAGCAGCTTAGCATCCAGGGGGTCCACCTACGAGCAGTACTTC. This encodes CASSLASRGSTYEQYF.

The V and J genes are TRBV10-2 and TRBJ2-3, with 10 bases that match TRBD2. Germline trimming cut 4 bases from V and 6 bases from J; bases unmatched to any gene: 7. The CDR3 has 15 residues. Looked up from germline, CDR1 is WSHSY and CDR2 is SAAADI. The CDR3 loop is CASSVAGGGSDTQYF. The CDR3 region has the DNA TGCGCCAGCAGTGTAGCGGGGGGAGGGAGCGATACGCAGTATTTT.

This clonotype was found a few times. This chain uses TRBV7-8 with TRBJ2-1; 9 bases line up with TRBD2. The CDR3 has 19 amino acids. Germline-derived CDR1 and CDR2 are SGHVS and FQNEAQ. The J segment lost 2 bases and the V segment lost 1 base, leaving 12 bases of the junction unmatched. The CDR3: CASSLVRNAGGGTYNEQFF. The DNA of the CDR3 is TGTGCCAGCAGCTTAGTAAGGAATGCGGGAGGGGGCACCTACAATGAGCAGTTCTTC.

Regarding this clonotype: Since a much larger clone is just one base distant, this may be a read error. This chain connects TRBV5-5 to TRBJ1-5, with D possibly matching TRBD1 (6 bases). The CDR3 totals 12 residues. The germline gives CDR1 SGHKS, CDR2 YYEKEE (reference sequence). The V gene lost 4 bases and the J gene lost 4 bases, with 6 bases spanning the gap. DNA of the CDR3: TGTGCCAGCAGCACAGGGAATCAGCCCCAGCATTTT. This sequence encodes CASSTGNQPQHF.

Turning to this clonotype: The germline gene is not matched at one end of the junction; a read error may be the cause. The chain is built from TRBV5-3 and TRBJ2-2; 7 nucleotides align to TRBD1. TRBV5-3 is placed among ORFs of uncertain function. CDR3 size: 14 residues. The CDR3 nucleotides are TGTGCCAGCAGCTTCGGACAGGCCTTCGAGGAGCTGTTTTTT. Translated, it gives CASSFGQAFEELFF.

This chain links TRBV20-1 with TRBJ2-7; D possibly corresponds to TRBD1 (5 bases). The CDR3 loop spans 12 amino acids. Germline V lookup: CDR1 DFQATT, CDR2 SNEGSKA (reference sequence). V was pared by 5 bases and J by 5 bases, with 13 bases between. This CDR3 is CSAQGQAHEQYF. DNA for the CDR3: TGCAGTGCTCAGGGCCAGGCCCACGAGCAGTACTTC.

The rearrangement links TRBV11-2 to TRBJ2-1; D may be TRBD1 (5 bases). The CDR3 spans 16 residues. Germline assignment: CDR1 SGHAT and CDR2 FQNNGV. Trimming stripped 1 base from V and 8 bases from J, with 18 bases between. This chain's CDR3 is CASSLGHRLGADEQFF. The CDR3 DNA sequence: TGTGCCAGCAGCTTAGGACACCGGCTTGGGGCGGATGAGCAGTTCTTC.

The V gene is TRBV7-8, the J gene TRBJ2-2; 7 positions match TRBD1. V dropped 6 bases and J dropped 1; count of bases not matched to a gene: 8. CDR1 and CDR2 (germline): SGHVS, FQNEAQ. This CDR3 has 16 amino acids. The CDR3 sequence: CASRSGTALNTGELFF. In DNA form, the CDR3 reads TGTGCCAGCAGGTCCGGGACAGCATTGAACACCGGGGAGCTGTTTTTT.

This clonotype was seen a handful of times. DNA for the CDR3: TGTGCCAGCAGTGAGCGACTAGCGGGAGAAGGAGATACGCAGTATTTT. Protein sequence: CASSERLAGEGDTQYF. The chain employs TRBV5-4 and TRBJ2-3; 12 positions match TRBD2. This CDR3 is built from 16 residues. Germline assignment: CDR1 SGHNT and CDR2 YYREEE (reference sequence). V dropped 5 bases and J dropped 5; count of bases not matched to a gene: 9.

The sample holds a few counts of this clonotype. The chain links TRBV20-1 to TRBJ2-7; unclear D gene. This CDR3 is 12 amino acids long. V dropped 6 bases and J dropped 4 bases, with 13 bases sitting between them. Germline CDR1 DFQATT, CDR2 SNEGSKA (reference sequence). The CDR3 nucleotides are TGCAGTGCCTGCGGTCTACAATACGAGCAGTACTTC. This gives the protein CSACGLQYEQYF.